Listed below are T cell receptor beta chains from one sample, sequenced in a study of blood T cell repertoires in COVID-19. TCRdb keeps only in-frame clones here, not all; method: immunoSEQ multiplex PCR. The sample records about 130,000 clones, about four fifths being singletons. The source material was peripheral blood. These receptors came from a woman in her twenties or thirties who had recovered from COVID-19. Each CDR3 is given with its conserved first and last residue. D genes are given only for firm matches. Some rows mark clone size as missing; the rest say once, few, many or name a class of expanded clone.

>TRBV14|TRBD1|-|TRBJ1-1
CASSRQGTHTEAFF
TGTGCCAGCAGCCGACAGGGGACGCACACTGAAGCTTTCTTT
>TRBV6-5|-|-|TRBJ1-4
CASGRGWVTEKLFF
TGTGCCAGCGGGAGAGGCTGGGTAACGGAAAAACTGTTTTTT
>TRBV19|-|-|TRBJ2-1
CASSRRELNNEQFF
TGTGCCAGTAGTAGGCGGGAACTGAACAATGAGCAGTTCTTC
>TRBV3-1/TRBV3-2|TRBD1|-|TRBJ2-5
CASSQRTGVGETQYF
TGTGCCAGCAGCCAACGGACAGGGGTTGGCGAGACCCAGTACTTC
>TRBV19|-|-|TRBJ1-5
CASRAPGTGQPQHF
TGTGCCAGTAGGGCACCCGGGACTGGGCAGCCCCAGCATTTT
>TRBV27|-|-|TRBJ2-1
CASSPLPGGSYNEQFF
TGTGCCAGCAGTCCCCTCCCCGGGGGTTCCTACAATGAGCAGTTCTTC
>TRBV19|-|once|TRBJ1-1
CASTTPENTEAFF
TGTGCCAGTACCACACCCGAGAACACTGAAGCTTTCTTT
>TRBV18|-|once|TRBJ2-4
CASSSQDQTKNIQYF
TGTGCCAGCTCATCCCAAGATCAGACCAAAAACATTCAGTACTTC
>TRBV19|TRBD1|few|TRBJ2-7
CASRSQNTDRARNEQYF
TGTGCCAGTAGGTCCCAGAACACCGACAGGGCACGCAACGAGCAGTACTTC
>TRBV4-1|-|-|TRBJ2-1
CASSQGVYNEQFF
TGCGCCAGCAGCCAAGGAGTTTACAATGAGCAGTTCTTC
>TRBV29-1|TRBD2|-|TRBJ2-3
CSVSAGAGDTQYF
TGCAGCGTGTCAGCGGGAGCGGGCGATACGCAGTATTTT
>TRBV5-5|TRBD2|few|TRBJ2-1
CASRQTSALQFF
TGTGCCAGCAGACAAACTAGCGCCTTACAGTTCTTC
>TRBV6-5|-|-|TRBJ1-2
CASSLLAVSYGYTF
TGTGCCAGCAGTCTGCTAGCAGTTAGCTATGGCTACACCTTC
>TRBV7-8|TRBD2|-|TRBJ2-3
CASSSGLNTDTQYF
TGTGCCAGCAGCTCGGGACTAAACACAGATACGCAGTATTTT
>TRBV5-1|-|-|TRBJ1-1
CASSLAQGGTEAFF
TGCGCCAGCAGCTTGGCCCAGGGAGGGACTGAAGCTTTCTTT
>TRBV20-1|TRBD1|-|TRBJ1-5
CSASRQGASEPQHF
TGCAGTGCTAGTAGGCAGGGGGCGAGTGAGCCCCAGCATTTT
>TRBV3-1/TRBV3-2|TRBD1|few|TRBJ2-3
CASSQAVDRGHQDTQYF
TGTGCCAGCAGCCAAGCCGTCGACAGGGGGCATCAAGATACGCAGTATTTT
>TRBV4-1|-|-|TRBJ1-4
CASSQFSGALPILTSLLFF
TGCGCCAGCAGCCAATTTTCTGGGGCACTACCTATTCTCACTTCATTGCTGTTTTTT
>TRBV11-1|TRBD2|-|TRBJ2-1
CASSPPSGRSYNEQFF
TGTGCCAGCAGCCCCCCCAGCGGGAGGTCCTACAATGAGCAGTTCTTC
>TRBV11-2|TRBD2|-|TRBJ2-1
CASSDNILAGGNEQFF
TGTGCCAGCAGCGACAACATACTAGCGGGAGGCAATGAGCAGTTCTTC
>TRBV21-1|-|once|TRBJ2-7
CAGHTKWTSRGEQYF
TGTGCCGGCCATACAAAATGGACTAGTAGGGGCGAGCAGTACTTC
>TRBV5-6|TRBD1|once|TRBJ1-3
CASSFTGDGNTIYF
TGTGCCAGCAGCTTTACAGGGGACGGAAACACCATATATTTT
>TRBV12-3/TRBV12-4|-|-|TRBJ2-1
CASSPQGYEQFF
TGTGCCAGCAGTCCACAGGGTTATGAGCAGTTCTTC
>TRBV11-2|-|-|TRBJ2-1
CASSLDPFSYNEQFF
TGTGCCAGCAGCTTAGATCCCTTCTCCTACAATGAGCAGTTCTTC
>TRBV5-6|TRBD2|-|TRBJ2-5
CASSLASGGALETQYF
TGTGCCAGCAGCTTGGCTAGCGGGGGGGCCTTGGAGACCCAGTACTTC